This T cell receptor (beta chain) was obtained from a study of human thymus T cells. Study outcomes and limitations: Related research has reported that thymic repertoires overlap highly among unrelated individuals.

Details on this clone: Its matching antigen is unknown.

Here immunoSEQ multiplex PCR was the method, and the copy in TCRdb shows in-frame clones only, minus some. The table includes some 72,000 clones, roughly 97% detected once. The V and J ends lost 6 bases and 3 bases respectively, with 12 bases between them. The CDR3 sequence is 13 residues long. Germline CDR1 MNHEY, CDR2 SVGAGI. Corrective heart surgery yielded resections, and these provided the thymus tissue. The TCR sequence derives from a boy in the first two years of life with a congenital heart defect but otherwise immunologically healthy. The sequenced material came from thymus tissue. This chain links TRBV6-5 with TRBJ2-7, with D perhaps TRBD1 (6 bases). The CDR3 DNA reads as TGTGCCAGCAGGGACAGTCCTTTCTACGAGCAGTACTTC. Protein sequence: CASRDSPFYEQYF.